The 25 T cell receptor beta chains reported below all come from one sample, sequenced in a study of PD-L1 blockade in urothelial cancer. The data were produced by immunoSEQ multiplex PCR, yet TCRdb's version contains in-frame clones alone and is incomplete. Of some 54,000 clones in the sample, roughly 84% were seen once. The sample here was PBMCs, taken around atezolizumab (anti-PD-L1) treatment. All receptors derive from a man aged 35 to 55 with urothelial cancer.

The chain combines TRBV11-2 with TRBJ2-1, with 9 bases matching TRBD1. The trim removed 5 bases at V and 10 bases at J, leaving 6 bases unmatched. The CDR3 length is 13 residues. The germline V gene encodes CDR1 SGHAT and CDR2 FQNNGV. The CDR3 spells CASSPLTGGEQFF. CDR3 in DNA: TGTGCCAGCAGCCCTCTGACAGGGGGAGAGCAGTTCTTC.

The V call is TRBV19, the J call TRBJ2-2, with 8 bases matching TRBD2. V was clipped by 7 bases and J by 1 base; unmatched bases: 2. CDR3 length: 14 amino acids. The germline V gene encodes CDR1 LNHDA and CDR2 SQIVND (reference sequence). CDR3 loop: CASKGLVNTGELFF. The DNA of the CDR3 is TGTGCCAGTAAGGGACTAGTGAACACCGGGGAGCTGTTTTTT.

V and J are TRBV29-1 and TRBJ2-7, with 11 positions matching TRBD1. Germline CDR1 is SQVTM and CDR2 is ANQGSEA. The CDR3 extends over 14 amino acids. V lost 4 bases and J lost 7; bases outside the gene matches: 9. The CDR3 DNA is TGCAGCGTTGGGGGGACAGGGGGACTTCGGGAGCAGTACTTC. Amino acid sequence: CSVGGTGGLREQYF.

V gene TRBV25-1 combines with J gene TRBJ1-2; no definite D call. CDR3 size: 14 residues. In germline, CDR1 is MGHDK, CDR2 SYGVNS. V shed 2 bases and J shed 6 bases, with 13 bases lying between them. The CDR3 protein is CASSEGAGRDGYTF. The DNA for the CDR3 is TGTGCCAGCAGTGAAGGTGCGGGGAGGGATGGCTACACCTTC.

The V gene is TRBV19, the J gene TRBJ1-3; D uncertain. This CDR3 is built from 17 residues. Trimming left V 5 bases short and J 0 bases short, with 17 bases between. Germline V CDR1 and CDR2: LNHDA, SQIVND (reference sequence). In DNA, the CDR3 is TGTGCCAGTAGTGCGATGCAGACTCCTTACTCTGGAAACACCATATATTTT. Residues: CASSAMQTPYSGNTIYF.

V and J are TRBV6-5 and TRBJ1-2; unclear D gene. V was clipped by 2 bases and J by 8 bases, with 12 bases between them. Germline V CDR1 and CDR2: MNHEY, SVGAGI. The CDR3 totals 13 residues. This CDR3 is CASSYEARGGYTF. The CDR3 DNA follows: TGTGCCAGCAGTTACGAGGCGAGAGGCGGCTACACCTTC.

V is TRBV28 and J is TRBJ1-2; D is unclear. Trimming pared 2 bases from V and 2 bases from J, leaving 9 bases between. CDR3 length: 14 residues. Germline V gives CDR1 MDHEN, CDR2 SYDVKM. CDR3 DNA: TGTGCCAGCAGTTTAAGCTCCCTAAACTATGGCTACACCTTC. Encoded protein: CASSLSSLNYGYTF.

The CDR3 coding sequence is TGTGCCAGCAGCCTTATTCCAGAGACCCAGTACTTC. Amino acid sequence: CASSLIPETQYF. The chain joins TRBV7-2 to TRBJ2-5; D gene unclear. Germline loops: CDR1 SGHTA, CDR2 FQGNSA. Trimming removed 5 bases from V and 4 bases from J, with 8 bases in between. The length of the CDR3 is 12 residues.

This clone came up a few times. V usage is TRBV7-9 and J usage is TRBJ2-1; 7 bases line up with TRBD2. This CDR3 is 16 amino acids long. In germline, CDR1 is SEHNR, CDR2 FQNEAQ (reference sequence). Germline trimming cut 7 bases from V and 3 bases from J; bases unmatched to any gene: 12. This CDR3 is CASTPSAGRGYNEQFF. The CDR3 region has the DNA TGTGCCAGCACCCCCTCAGCGGGAAGGGGCTACAATGAGCAGTTCTTC.

As concerns this clone: Relative to the germline gene, one junction end is altered; a read error may explain this. This chain uses TRBV7-7 with TRBJ2-7; 7 bases match TRBD1. Germline CDR1 reads SSHAT; CDR2 reads FNYEAQ (reference sequence). This CDR3 spans 13 amino acids. The CDR3 is CASSLGTAYEQYF. The CDR3 DNA follows: TGTGCTAGCAGCTTAGGGACAGCCTACGAGCAGTACTTC.

This chain links TRBV5-6 with TRBJ1-2; maybe TRBD1 (6 bases). V was trimmed by 0 bases and J by 2 bases, leaving 8 bases between them. The CDR3 is made up of 14 amino acids. Germline CDR1 is SGHDT and CDR2 is YYEEEE. CDR3 in DNA: TGTGCCAGCAGCTTGGTTCAGGGGAACTATGGCTACACCTTC. Residues: CASSLVQGNYGYTF.

The V call is TRBV7-9, the J call TRBJ2-5; D may be TRBD2 (5 bases). Per the germline V gene, CDR1 is SEHNR and CDR2 is FQNEAQ (reference sequence). V lost 5 bases to trimming and J lost 4 bases, with 11 bases between them. The CDR3 has 13 amino acids. The CDR3 bases are TGTGCCAGCAGCAAACTAGATCGAGAGACCCAGTACTTC. It is translated as CASSKLDRETQYF.

The rearrangement joins TRBV6-1 to TRBJ1-2; D is undetermined. V lost 11 bases and J 2 bases, leaving 9 bases between the germline ends. The germline gives CDR1 MNHNS, CDR2 SASEGT. The CDR3 sequence is 11 residues long. CDR3 in DNA: TGTGCCGGGCCCCCCAACTATGGCTACACCTTC. Translated, it gives CAGPPNYGYTF.

This clone was found a few times. The rearrangement links TRBV9 to TRBJ1-1; D may be TRBD1 (5 bases). The germline CDR1 and CDR2 sequences are SGDLS and YYNGEE. V lost 5 bases to trimming and J lost 6 bases, with 14 bases between them. This CDR3 is built from 13 residues. CDR3 loop: CASSTPGRAEAFF. As DNA, the CDR3 is TGTGCCAGCAGTACCCCCGGCAGGGCTGAAGCTTTCTTT.

This sequence joins TRBV6-5 and TRBJ1-1; TRBD1 is a possible D gene (5 bases). This CDR3 is built from 15 residues. Looked up from germline, CDR1 is MNHEY and CDR2 is SVGAGI. The V gene lost 4 bases and the J gene lost 1 base, with 13 bases spanning the gap. In nucleotides, the CDR3 is TGTGCCAGCAGTTCCCGGGGGGTAGGGAACACTGAAGCTTTCTTT. Protein product: CASSSRGVGNTEAFF.

The J gene is TRBJ2-4, the V gene TRBV5-6; TRBD1 is a possible D gene (5 bases). The CDR3 has 14 amino acids. V was pared by 4 bases and J by 1 base, with 9 bases between. CDR1 and CDR2 from the germline V gene are SGHDT and YYEEEE. Here the CDR3 DNA reads TGTGCCAGCAGCCCATCAGGGGCCAAAAACATTCAGTACTTC. Translating it yields CASSPSGAKNIQYF. Looking up the rest from reference TRBV5-6 and TRBJ2-4 gives the full variable domain: DAGVTQSPTHLIKTRGQQVTLRCSPKSGHDTVSWYQQALGQGPQFIFQYYEEEERQRGNFPDRFSGHQFPNYSSELNVNALLLGDSALYLCASSPSGAKNIQYFGAGTRLSVL.

This clone was counted between two and nine times. The gene calls are TRBV28 and TRBJ2-7; TRBD1 might be the D (5 bases). The V end lost 3 bases, the J end lost 2 bases, and 11 bases lay between the germline ends. CDR3 length equals 14 residues. Per germline, CDR1 MDHEN and CDR2 SYDVKM. The CDR3 DNA sequence: TGTGCCAGCAGTTTGGGGCACCCAGCCTACGAGCAGTACTTC. Protein sequence: CASSLGHPAYEQYF.

Regarding this clone: Other DNA variants within this sample encode the same CDR3. The chain links TRBV30 to TRBJ2-7; 8 nucleotides align to TRBD2. Germline trimming cut 0 bases from V and 5 bases from J; bases unmatched to any gene: 12. The CDR3 is made up of 16 amino acids. Germline lookup yields CDR1 GTSNPN and CDR2 SVGIG (reference sequence). This CDR3 is CAWSVKLAGGVHEQYF. The CDR3 DNA reads as TGTGCCTGGAGTGTAAAACTGGCGGGAGGTGTCCACGAGCAGTACTTC.

The chain recombines TRBV5-4 with TRBJ2-1; TRBD1 matches 8 bases. V gave up 4 bases and J gave up 2 bases; unmatched junction bases: 11. Per the germline V gene, CDR1 is SGHNT and CDR2 is YYREEE (reference sequence). This CDR3 comprises 17 residues. CDR3 in amino acids: CASSAADRGGTYNEQFF. In DNA form, the CDR3 reads TGTGCCAGCAGCGCCGCCGACAGGGGTGGGACCTACAATGAGCAGTTCTTC.

CDR3 DNA: TGTGCCAGTAGTATTGGGACAGGTGGCTACGAGCAGTACTTC. Translating gives CASSIGTGGYEQYF. This chain links TRBV19 with TRBJ2-7; 8 positions agree with TRBD1. The CDR3 sequence is 14 residues long. Germline CDR1 LNHDA, CDR2 SQIVND (reference sequence). The J segment lost 3 bases and the V segment lost 3 bases, leaving 4 bases of the junction unmatched.

Many counts were recorded for this clone. The genes are TRBV19 and TRBJ1-1; D possibly corresponds to TRBD1 (6 bases). Germline lookup yields CDR1 LNHDA and CDR2 SQIVND (reference sequence). This CDR3 region has 12 residues. V shed 7 bases and J shed 1 base, with 7 bases lying between them. Written as DNA, the CDR3 is TGTGCCAGTAAGGACAGGAACACTGAAGCTTTCTTT. This encodes CASKDRNTEAFF.

V usage is TRBV6-1 and J usage is TRBJ2-7, with a tentative D call TRBD2 (5 bases). The ends were cut back, 6 bases at V and 3 bases at J, with 12 bases in the middle. Germline CDR1 and CDR2: MNHNS and SASEGT. The CDR3 is 13 amino acids. The CDR3 region is CASRPLAGYEQYF. The CDR3 region has the DNA TGTGCCAGCAGACCTCTTGCGGGCTACGAGCAGTACTTC.

This clone appeared a few times. This chain joins TRBV28 and TRBJ1-1; unclear D gene. Trimming took off 2 bases at V and 2 bases at J, with 12 bases between the two ends. Germline-derived CDR1 and CDR2 are MDHEN and SYDVKM. The CDR3 is 15 residues long. CDR3 sequence reads: CASSLGPAVNTEAFF. CDR3 DNA sequence: TGTGCCAGCAGTTTAGGGCCAGCCGTTAACACTGAAGCTTTCTTT.

V gene TRBV2 combines with J gene TRBJ2-7, with 12 nucleotides matching TRBD2. Looked up from germline, CDR1 is SNHLY and CDR2 is FYNNEI. With V trimmed by 4 bases and J by 3 bases, 7 bases remained unmatched. The CDR3 is 16 amino acids. The DNA of the CDR3 is TGTGCCAGCAGTGCCGGTGGGACTAGCGGGTTCTACGAGCAGTACTTC. Its protein is CASSAGGTSGFYEQYF.

This sequence joins TRBV11-3 and TRBJ2-3, with TRBD2 identical over 12 bases. The CDR3 has 16 amino acids. The germline gives CDR1 SGHNT, CDR2 YENEEA. With 1 base clipped from V and 5 bases from J, the junction kept 4 bases outside the gene matches. The CDR3: CASSLGTGLAGDTQYF. Here the CDR3 DNA reads TGTGCCAGCAGCTTAGGGACGGGACTAGCGGGAGATACGCAGTATTTT.